This TCR beta chain was retrieved from a study of cytomegalovirus exposure and HLA in healthy donors. The PCR contained 60 Vbeta and 13 Jbeta primers. Assay used: immunoSEQ multiplex PCR; TCRdb lists only in-frame clones, some missing. This sample has 110,000 or so clones, with 67% found just once. From germline, CDR1 is SGHAT and CDR2 FQNNGV. This CDR3 region has 14 residues. The V and J ends lost 6 bases and 2 bases respectively, with 14 bases between them. Material for sequencing was PBMCs. This rearrangement joins TRBV11-2 to TRBJ2-7, with D perhaps TRBD1 (6 bases). This sequence originates from a man aged 18 to 30 in good health and CMV-seropositive. The CDR3 region is CASRAVTGAYEQYF. The DNA of the CDR3 is TGTGCCAGCAGGGCCGTGACAGGCGCCTACGAGCAGTACTTC.